The 8 T cell receptor beta chains in this list originate from one sample, sequenced in a study of radiation and T cells in renal cell carcinoma. The time point denotes: baseline pretreatment blood. The treatment denotes: 15 Gy SBRT to primary tumor, nephrectomy 4 weeks later. TCRdb keeps only in-frame clones here, not all; method: immunoSEQ multiplex PCR. The repertoire holds about 140,000 clones, with around four fifths as singletons. Sequencing was performed on blood, taken from a patient whose treatment included radiotherapy and nephrectomy. The origin of the receptors is a woman aged 45-60 years with renal cell carcinoma.

As concerns this clone: In the same sample, other DNA sequences code for this CDR3. The CDR3 DNA reads as TGTGCCAGCAGTTCCCCGACAGGGAACTATGGCTACACCTTC. This codes for CASSSPTGNYGYTF. This chain links TRBV6-5 with TRBJ1-2; 7 bases are shared with TRBD1. After removal of 4 bases from V and 2 bases from J, the junction contained 4 bases not matched to a gene. The CDR3 is 14 residues long. Germline loops: CDR1 MNHEY, CDR2 SVGAGI.

The chain links TRBV7-6 to TRBJ1-5, with TRBD1 matching over 7 bases. The germline V gene has CDR1 SGHVS and CDR2 FNYEAQ. The CDR3 covers 16 residues. V shed 7 bases, J shed 3 bases, and the junction held 12 bases outside the gene matches. The CDR3 bases are TGTGCCAGCACCCCAACCCGGGACAGACTCAATCAGCCCCAGCATTTT. Its translation: CASTPTRDRLNQPQHF.

The rearrangement uses TRBV15 and TRBJ1-6; D unresolved. The CDR3 spans 14 residues. Germline V gene lookup returns CDR1 LNHNV and CDR2 YYDKDF (reference sequence). Trimming took 0 bases from V and 10 from J, leaving 10 bases between them. The CDR3 coding sequence is TGTGCCACCAGCAGAGACCAAGAAAGCTCACCCCTCCACTTT. Its translation is CATSRDQESSPLHF.

The rearrangement joins TRBV4-1 to TRBJ1-4; TRBD1 matches 7 bases. The CDR3 is made up of 14 amino acids. CDR1 and CDR2 from the germline V gene are MGHRA and YSYEKL. With V trimmed by 0 bases and J by 6 bases, 1 base remained unmatched. CDR3: CASSQEDRDEKLFF. DNA for the CDR3: TGCGCCAGCAGCCAAGAAGACAGGGATGAAAAACTGTTTTTT.

The genes are TRBV5-1 and TRBJ2-1; tentative D call: TRBD1 (6 bases). Germline values: CDR1 SGHRS, CDR2 YFSETQ. V shed 4 bases and J shed 5 bases, with 13 bases lying between them. The CDR3 is made up of 14 amino acids. DNA for the CDR3: TGCGCCAGCAGCCCTGGGGGCACAGACAATGAGCAGTTCTTC. This gives the protein CASSPGGTDNEQFF.

The chain combines TRBV13 with TRBJ1-3; D possibly corresponds to TRBD1 (6 bases). Trimming removed 2 bases from V and 2 bases from J, with 13 bases in between. The V gene's germline CDR1 is PRHDT and CDR2 FYEKMQ (reference sequence). The CDR3 runs 16 residues. CDR3 region: CASSLSPGAPGNTIYF. The CDR3 DNA reads as TGTGCCAGCAGCTTATCTCCAGGGGCGCCTGGAAACACCATATATTTT.

The chain links TRBV2 to TRBJ2-1; 7 bases agree with TRBD2. CDR3 size: 15 residues. Trimming cost V 7 bases and J 6 bases; bases outside gene matches: 12. Germline V gene lookup returns CDR1 SNHLY and CDR2 FYNNEI. CDR3 in amino acids: CASTIGRGILNEQFF. The CDR3 DNA follows: TGTGCCAGCACCATAGGGAGGGGTATTCTCAATGAGCAGTTCTTC.

V gene TRBV6-5 combines with J gene TRBJ1-5; TRBD1 might be the D (5 bases). Per the germline V gene, CDR1 is MNHEY and CDR2 is SVGAGI. The CDR3 consists of 14 residues. The ends were cut back, 6 bases at V and 4 bases at J, with 13 bases in the middle. The CDR3 nucleotides read TGTGCCAGCAGACCCCGACAGACGAATCAGCCCCAGCATTTT. Its protein product is CASRPRQTNQPQHF.